This T cell receptor beta chain was identified during a study of cytomegalovirus exposure and HLA in healthy donors. General study findings and limits: Several of the most significant clusters appeared linked to common viral pathogens, based on a later analysis. Rarity characterized most TCR sequences, yet some public TCRs appeared in many donors.

About this clone itself: The target antigen is unknown.

PCR amplification relied on 60 Vbeta primers (plus 13 Jbeta primers). Sequencing was performed with immunoSEQ multiplex PCR; in TCRdb, only in-frame clones are kept and a portion is missing. Here the sample spans roughly 150,000 clones, roughly 80% being singletons. Germline CDR1 and CDR2: MDHEN and SYDVKM. CDR3 length equals 14 residues. The J segment lost 7 bases and the V segment lost 4 bases, leaving 4 bases of the junction unmatched. The TCR comes from a man aged 50 to 59 in good health and CMV-seropositive. Specimen: PBMCs. This chain connects TRBV28 to TRBJ1-5; 10 nucleotides line up with TRBD1. CDR3 DNA: TGTGCCAGCAGTTGGGACAGGGGTCGGCAGCCCCAGCATTTT. As protein: CASSWDRGRQPQHF. Using reference TRBV28 and TRBJ1-5 for the parts outside the CDR3, the full variable domain is DVKVTQSSRYLVKRTGEKVFLECVQDMDHENMFWYRQDPGLGLRLIYFSYDVKMKEKGDIPEGYSVSREKKERFSLILESASTNQTSMYLCASSWDRGRQPQHFGDGTRLSIL.